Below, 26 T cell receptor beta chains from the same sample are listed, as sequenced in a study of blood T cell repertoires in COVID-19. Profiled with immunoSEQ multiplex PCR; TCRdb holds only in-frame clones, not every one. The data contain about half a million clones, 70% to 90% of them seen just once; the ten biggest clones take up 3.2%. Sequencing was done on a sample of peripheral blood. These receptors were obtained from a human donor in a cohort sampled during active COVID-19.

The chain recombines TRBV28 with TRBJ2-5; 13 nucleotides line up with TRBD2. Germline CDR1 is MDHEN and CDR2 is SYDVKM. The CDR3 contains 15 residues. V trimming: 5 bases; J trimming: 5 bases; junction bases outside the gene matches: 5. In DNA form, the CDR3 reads TGTGCCAGCAGTACTGGGACTAGCGGGACGGAGACCCAGTACTTC. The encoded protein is CASSTGTSGTETQYF.

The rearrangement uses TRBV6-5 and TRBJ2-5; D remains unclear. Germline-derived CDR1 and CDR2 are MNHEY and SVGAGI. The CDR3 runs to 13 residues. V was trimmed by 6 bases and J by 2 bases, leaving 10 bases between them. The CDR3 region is CASRMGRQETQYF. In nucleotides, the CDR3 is TGTGCCAGCAGAATGGGCAGGCAAGAGACCCAGTACTTC.

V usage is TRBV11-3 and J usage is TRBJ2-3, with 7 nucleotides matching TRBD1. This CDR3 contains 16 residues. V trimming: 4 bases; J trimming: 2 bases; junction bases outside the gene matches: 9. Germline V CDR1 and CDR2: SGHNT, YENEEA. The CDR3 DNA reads TGTGCCAGCAGCTATAGTACAGGGGCGCCCACAGATACGCAGTATTTT. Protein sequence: CASSYSTGAPTDTQYF. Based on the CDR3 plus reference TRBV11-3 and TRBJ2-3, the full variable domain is EAGVVQSPRYKIIEKKQPVAFWCNPISGHNTLYWYLQNLGQGPELLIRYENEEAVDDSQLPKDRFSAERLKGVDSTLKIQPAELGDSAVYLCASSYSTGAPTDTQYFGPGTRLTVL.

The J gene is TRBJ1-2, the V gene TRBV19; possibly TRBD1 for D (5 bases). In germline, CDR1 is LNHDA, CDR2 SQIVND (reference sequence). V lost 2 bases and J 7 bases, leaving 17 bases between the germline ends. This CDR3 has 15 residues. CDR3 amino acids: CASSISSQGFSGYTF. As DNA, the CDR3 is TGTGCCAGTAGTATATCTTCCCAGGGATTCTCTGGCTACACCTTC.

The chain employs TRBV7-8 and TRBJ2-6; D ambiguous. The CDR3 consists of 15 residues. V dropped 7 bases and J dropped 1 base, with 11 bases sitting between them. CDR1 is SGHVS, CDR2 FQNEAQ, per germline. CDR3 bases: TGTGCCAGCACCTCTCGAGCTTCTGGGGCCAACGTCCTGACTTTC. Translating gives CASTSRASGANVLTF.

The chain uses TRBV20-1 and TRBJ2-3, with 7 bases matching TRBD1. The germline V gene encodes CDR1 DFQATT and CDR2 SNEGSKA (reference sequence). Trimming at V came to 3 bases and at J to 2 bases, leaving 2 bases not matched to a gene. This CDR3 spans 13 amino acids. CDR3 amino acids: CSASDRVTDTQYF. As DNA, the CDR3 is TGCAGTGCTAGTGACAGGGTCACAGATACGCAGTATTTT.

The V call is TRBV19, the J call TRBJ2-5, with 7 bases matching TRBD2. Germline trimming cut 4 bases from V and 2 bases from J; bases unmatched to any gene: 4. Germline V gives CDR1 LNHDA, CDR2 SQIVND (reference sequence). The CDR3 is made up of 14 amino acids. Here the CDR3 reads CASSSGRYQETQYF. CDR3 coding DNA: TGTGCCAGTAGTAGCGGGAGATATCAAGAGACCCAGTACTTC.

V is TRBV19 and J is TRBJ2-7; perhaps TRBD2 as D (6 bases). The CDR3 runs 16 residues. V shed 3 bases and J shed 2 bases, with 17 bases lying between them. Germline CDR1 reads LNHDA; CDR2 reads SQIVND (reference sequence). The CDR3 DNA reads TGTGCCAGTAGTATGAGCCGGGACGGAGGGACCTACGAGCAGTACTTC. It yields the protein CASSMSRDGGTYEQYF.

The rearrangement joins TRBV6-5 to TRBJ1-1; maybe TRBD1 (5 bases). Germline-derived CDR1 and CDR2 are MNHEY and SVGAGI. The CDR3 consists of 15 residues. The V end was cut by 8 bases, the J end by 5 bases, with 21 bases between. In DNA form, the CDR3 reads TGTGCCAGCGGGAGGCAGGGATACGGGAAAACTGAAGCTTTCTTT. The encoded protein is CASGRQGYGKTEAFF.

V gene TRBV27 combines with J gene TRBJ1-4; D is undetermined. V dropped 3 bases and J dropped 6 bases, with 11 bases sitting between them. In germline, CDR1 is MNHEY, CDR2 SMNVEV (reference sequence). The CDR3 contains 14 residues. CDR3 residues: CASSLRGRYEKLFF. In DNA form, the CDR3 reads TGTGCCAGCAGTTTGAGAGGGCGGTATGAAAAACTGTTTTTT.

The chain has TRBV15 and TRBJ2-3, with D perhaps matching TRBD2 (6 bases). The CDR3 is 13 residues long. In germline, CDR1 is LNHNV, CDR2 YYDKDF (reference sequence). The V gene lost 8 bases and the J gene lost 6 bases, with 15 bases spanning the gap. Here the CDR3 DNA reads TGTGCCACCTCGGGAGCCCGAAGGGATACGCAGTATTTT. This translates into CATSGARRDTQYF.

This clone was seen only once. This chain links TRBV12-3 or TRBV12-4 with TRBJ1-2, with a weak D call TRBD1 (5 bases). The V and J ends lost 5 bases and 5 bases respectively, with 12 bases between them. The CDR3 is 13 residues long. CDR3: CASSPDGTYGYTF. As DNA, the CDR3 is TGTGCCAGCAGTCCCGACGGGACTTATGGCTACACCTTC.

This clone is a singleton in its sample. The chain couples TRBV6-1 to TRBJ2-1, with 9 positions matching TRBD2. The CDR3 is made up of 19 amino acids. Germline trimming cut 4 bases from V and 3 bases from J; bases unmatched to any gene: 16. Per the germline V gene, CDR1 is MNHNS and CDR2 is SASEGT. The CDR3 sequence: CASSVNTGTSRSVYNEQFF. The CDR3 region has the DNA TGTGCCAGCAGTGTTAACACCGGGACTAGCCGATCTGTCTACAATGAGCAGTTCTTC.

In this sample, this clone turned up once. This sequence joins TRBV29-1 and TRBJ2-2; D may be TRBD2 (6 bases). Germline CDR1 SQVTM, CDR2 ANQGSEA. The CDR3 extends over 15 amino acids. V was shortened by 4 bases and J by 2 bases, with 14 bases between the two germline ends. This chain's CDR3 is CSVADGTPNTGELFF. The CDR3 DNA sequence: TGCAGCGTTGCGGACGGGACTCCAAACACCGGGGAGCTGTTTTTT.

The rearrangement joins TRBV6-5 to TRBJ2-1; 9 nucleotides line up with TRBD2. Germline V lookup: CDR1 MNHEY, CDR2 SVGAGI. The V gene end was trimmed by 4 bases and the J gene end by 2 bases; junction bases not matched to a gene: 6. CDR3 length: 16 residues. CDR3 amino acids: CASSWSGGRTYNEQFF. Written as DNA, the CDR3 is TGTGCCAGCAGTTGGAGCGGGGGGCGCACCTACAATGAGCAGTTCTTC.

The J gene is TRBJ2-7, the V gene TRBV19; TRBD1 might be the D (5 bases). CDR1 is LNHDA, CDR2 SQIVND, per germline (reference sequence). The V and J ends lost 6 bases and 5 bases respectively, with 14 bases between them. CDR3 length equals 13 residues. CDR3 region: CASRSQGSHEQYF. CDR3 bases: TGTGCCAGTAGGAGTCAGGGTAGCCACGAGCAGTACTTC.

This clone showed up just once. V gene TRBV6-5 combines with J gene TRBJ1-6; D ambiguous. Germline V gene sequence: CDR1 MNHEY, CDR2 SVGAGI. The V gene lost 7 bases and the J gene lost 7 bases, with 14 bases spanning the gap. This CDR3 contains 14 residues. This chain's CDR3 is CASTALTTNSPLHF. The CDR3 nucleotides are TGTGCCAGCACTGCTCTCACCACAAATTCACCCCTCCACTTT.

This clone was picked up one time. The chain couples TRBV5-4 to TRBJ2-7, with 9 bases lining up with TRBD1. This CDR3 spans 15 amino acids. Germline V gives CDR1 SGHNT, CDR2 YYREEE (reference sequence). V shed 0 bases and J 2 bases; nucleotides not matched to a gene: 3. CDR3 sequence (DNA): TGTGCCAGCAGCTTGGCCGGGACAGGGACCTACGAGCAGTACTTC. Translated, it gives CASSLAGTGTYEQYF.

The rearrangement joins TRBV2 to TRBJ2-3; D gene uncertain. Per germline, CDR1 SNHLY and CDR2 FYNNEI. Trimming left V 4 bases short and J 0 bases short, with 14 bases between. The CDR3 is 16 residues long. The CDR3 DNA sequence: TGTGCCAGCAGTGTAATGGCGGCTCCTAGCACAGATACGCAGTATTTT. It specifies CASSVMAAPSTDTQYF.

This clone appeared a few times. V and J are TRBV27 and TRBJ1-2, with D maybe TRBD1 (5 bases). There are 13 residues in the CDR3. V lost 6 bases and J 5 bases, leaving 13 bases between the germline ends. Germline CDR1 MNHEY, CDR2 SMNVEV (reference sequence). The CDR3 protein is CASRGQGSYGYTF. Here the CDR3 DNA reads TGTGCCAGCAGGGGGCAAGGCAGTTATGGCTACACCTTC.

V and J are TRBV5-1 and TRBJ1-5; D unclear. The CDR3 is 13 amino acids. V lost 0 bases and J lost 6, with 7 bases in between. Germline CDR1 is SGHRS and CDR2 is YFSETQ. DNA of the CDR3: TGCGCCAGCAGCTTGGAAGCAGGTCAGCCCCAGCATTTT. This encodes CASSLEAGQPQHF.

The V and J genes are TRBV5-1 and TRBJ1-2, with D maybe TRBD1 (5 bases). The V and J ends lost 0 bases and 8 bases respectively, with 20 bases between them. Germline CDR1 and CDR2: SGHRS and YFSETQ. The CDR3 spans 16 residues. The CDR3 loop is CASSLEGLAGLGGYTF. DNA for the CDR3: TGCGCCAGCAGCTTGGAGGGACTTGCCGGGCTGGGAGGCTACACCTTC.

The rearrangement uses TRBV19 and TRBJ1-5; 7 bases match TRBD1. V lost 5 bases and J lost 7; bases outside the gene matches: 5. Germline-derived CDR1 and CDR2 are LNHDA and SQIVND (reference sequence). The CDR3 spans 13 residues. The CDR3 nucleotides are TGTGCCAGTAGTCCACAGGGGCGGCAGCCCCAGCATTTT. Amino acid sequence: CASSPQGRQPQHF. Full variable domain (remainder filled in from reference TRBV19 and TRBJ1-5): DGGITQSPKYLFRKEGQNVTLSCEQNLNHDAMYWYRQDPGQGLRLIYYSQIVNDFQKGDIAEGYSVSREKKESFPLTVTSAQKNPTAFYLCASSPQGRQPQHFGDGTRLSIL.

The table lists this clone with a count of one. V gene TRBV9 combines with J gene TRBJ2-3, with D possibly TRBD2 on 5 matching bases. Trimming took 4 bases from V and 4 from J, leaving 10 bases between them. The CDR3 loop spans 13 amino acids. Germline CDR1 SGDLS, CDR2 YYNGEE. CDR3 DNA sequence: TGTGCCAGCAGCCCTTACGGGGCAGATACGCAGTATTTT. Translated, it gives CASSPYGADTQYF.

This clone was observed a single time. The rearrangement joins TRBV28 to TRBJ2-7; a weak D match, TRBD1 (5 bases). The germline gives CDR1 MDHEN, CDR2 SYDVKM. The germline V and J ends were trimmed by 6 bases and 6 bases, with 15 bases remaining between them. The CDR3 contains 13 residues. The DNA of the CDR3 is TGTGCCAGCAGGACATCCGGACAAATCGAGCAGTACTTC. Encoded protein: CASRTSGQIEQYF.

Here the CDR3 reads CASSPDRAGEKLFF. The CDR3 nucleotides read TGTGCCAGCAGCCCGGACAGGGCAGGTGAAAAACTGTTTTTT. The chain uses TRBV7-2 and TRBJ1-4; the match to TRBD1 covers 8 bases. Germline values: CDR1 SGHTA, CDR2 FQGNSA. The V and J ends lost 5 bases and 7 bases, in that order; junction bases with no gene match: 6. The CDR3 totals 14 residues.